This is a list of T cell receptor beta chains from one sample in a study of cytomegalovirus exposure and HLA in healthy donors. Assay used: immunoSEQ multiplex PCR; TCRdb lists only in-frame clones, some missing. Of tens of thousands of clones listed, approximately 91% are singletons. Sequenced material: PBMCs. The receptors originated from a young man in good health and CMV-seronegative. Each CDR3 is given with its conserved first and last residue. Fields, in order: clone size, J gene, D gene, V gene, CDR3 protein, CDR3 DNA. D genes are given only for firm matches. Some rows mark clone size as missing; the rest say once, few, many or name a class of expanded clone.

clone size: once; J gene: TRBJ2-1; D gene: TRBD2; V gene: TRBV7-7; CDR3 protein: CASSLSVAGPYNEQFF; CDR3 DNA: TGTGCTAGCAGCTTATCCGTAGCGGGCCCCTACAATGAGCAGTTCTTC
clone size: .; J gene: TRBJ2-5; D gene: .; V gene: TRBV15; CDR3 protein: CATSRDRVGETQYF; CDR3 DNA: TGTGCCACCAGCAGAGACAGGGTTGGAGAGACCCAGTACTTC
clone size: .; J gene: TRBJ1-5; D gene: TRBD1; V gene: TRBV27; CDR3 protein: CASRLTGGALNQPQHF; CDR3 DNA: TGTGCCAGCAGACTCACAGGGGGCGCCCTCAATCAGCCCCAGCATTTT
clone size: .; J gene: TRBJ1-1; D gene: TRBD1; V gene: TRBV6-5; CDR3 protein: CASSYYRPGQSTEAFF; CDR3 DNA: TGTGCCAGCAGTTACTATCGGCCGGGACAGAGCACTGAAGCTTTCTTT
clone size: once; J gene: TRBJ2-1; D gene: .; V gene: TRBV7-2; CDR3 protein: CASSYTSTESNEQFF; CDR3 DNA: TGTGCCAGCAGCTACACTAGTACAGAAAGCAATGAGCAGTTCTTC
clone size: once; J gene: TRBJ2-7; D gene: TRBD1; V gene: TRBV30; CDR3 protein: CAWSPGQGARYEQYF; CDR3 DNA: TGTGCCTGGAGCCCGGGACAGGGGGCGCGGTACGAGCAGTACTTC
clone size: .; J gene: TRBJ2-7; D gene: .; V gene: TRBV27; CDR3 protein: CASRKGGYEQYF; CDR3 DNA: TGTGCCAGCAGGAAAGGAGGATACGAGCAGTACTTC
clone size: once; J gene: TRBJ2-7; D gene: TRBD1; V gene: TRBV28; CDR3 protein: CASSNLDPGQIYEQYF; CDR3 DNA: TGTGCCAGCAGTAATCTAGATCCGGGACAGATTTACGAGCAGTACTTC
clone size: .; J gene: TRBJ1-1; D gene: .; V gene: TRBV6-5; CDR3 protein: CASSSGGEMNTEAFF; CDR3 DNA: TGTGCCAGCAGTTCCGGGGGGGAGATGAACACTGAAGCTTTCTTT
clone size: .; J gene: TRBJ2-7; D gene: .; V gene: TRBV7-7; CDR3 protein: CASSLAYSNEQYF; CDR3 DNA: TGTGCTAGCAGCTTAGCGTACAGTAACGAGCAGTACTTC
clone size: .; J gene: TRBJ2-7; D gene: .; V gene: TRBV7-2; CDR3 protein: CASSQGRGYEQYF; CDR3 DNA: TGTGCCAGCAGCCAAGGGCGGGGCTACGAGCAGTACTTC
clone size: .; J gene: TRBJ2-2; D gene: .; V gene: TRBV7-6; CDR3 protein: CASSGTNTGELFF; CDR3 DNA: TGTGCCAGCAGTGGGACTAACACCGGGGAGCTGTTTTTT
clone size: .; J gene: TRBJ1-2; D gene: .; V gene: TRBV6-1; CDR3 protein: CASSELRFEDGYTF; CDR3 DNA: TGTGCCAGCAGTGAATTGAGGTTTGAGGATGGCTACACCTTC
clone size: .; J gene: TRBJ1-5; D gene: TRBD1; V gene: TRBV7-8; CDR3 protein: CASFRDRGPGNQPQHF; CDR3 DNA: TGTGCCAGCTTCAGGGACAGGGGGCCAGGCAATCAGCCCCAGCATTTT
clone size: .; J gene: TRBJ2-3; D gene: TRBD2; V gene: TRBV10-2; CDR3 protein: CASGLSLAGARTDTQYF; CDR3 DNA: TGCGCCAGCGGGTTATCGCTAGCGGGGGCGCGCACAGATACGCAGTATTTT
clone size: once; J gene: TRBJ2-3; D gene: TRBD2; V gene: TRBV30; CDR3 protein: CAWSGTQTSGRDTQYF; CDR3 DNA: TGTGCCTGGAGTGGGACCCAGACTAGCGGGAGGGATACGCAGTATTTT
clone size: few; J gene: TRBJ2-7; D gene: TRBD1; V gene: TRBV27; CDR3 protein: CASSWGQWGEQYF; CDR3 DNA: TGTGCCAGCAGTTGGGGACAGTGGGGCGAGCAGTACTTC
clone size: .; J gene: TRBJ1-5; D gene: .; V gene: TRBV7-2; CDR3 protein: CASSPKITDAFRVPQHF; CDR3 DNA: TGTGCCAGCAGCCCCAAGATCACCGACGCATTCCGGGTGCCCCAGCATTTT
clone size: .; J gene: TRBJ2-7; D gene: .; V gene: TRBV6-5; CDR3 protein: CASSGEWGSYEQYF; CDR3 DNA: TGTGCCAGCAGTGGGGAGTGGGGCTCCTACGAGCAGTACTTC
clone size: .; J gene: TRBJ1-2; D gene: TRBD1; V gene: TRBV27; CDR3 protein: CASSLSASTGRDYGYTF; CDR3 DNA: TGTGCCAGCAGTTTATCGGCATCGACAGGGAGAGACTATGGCTACACCTTC
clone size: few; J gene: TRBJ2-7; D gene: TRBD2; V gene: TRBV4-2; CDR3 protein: CASSQETSGSYEQYF; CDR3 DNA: TGTGCCAGCAGCCAAGAGACTAGCGGCTCCTACGAGCAGTACTTC
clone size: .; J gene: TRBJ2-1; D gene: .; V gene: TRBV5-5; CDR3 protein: CASSYQTGEQFF; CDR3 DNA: TGTGCCAGCAGCTATCAGACTGGGGAGCAGTTCTTC
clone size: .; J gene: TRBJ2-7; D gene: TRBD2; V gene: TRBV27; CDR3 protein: CASSLFSGGSYEQYF; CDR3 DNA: TGTGCCAGCAGTTTATTTAGCGGGGGCTCCTACGAGCAGTACTTC
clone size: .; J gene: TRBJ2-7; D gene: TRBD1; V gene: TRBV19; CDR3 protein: CASSVGRGPHEQYF; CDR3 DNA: TGTGCCAGTAGCGTCGGCAGGGGGCCCCACGAGCAGTACTTC
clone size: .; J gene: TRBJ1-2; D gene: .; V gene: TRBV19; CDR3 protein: CASSLQGYGYTF; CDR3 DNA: TGTGCCAGTAGTCTACAGGGATATGGCTACACCTTC
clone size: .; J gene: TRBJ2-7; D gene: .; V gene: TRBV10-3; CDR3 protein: CAISHPQGPRSYEQYF; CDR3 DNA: TGTGCCATCAGTCACCCACAGGGACCGAGATCCTACGAGCAGTACTTC
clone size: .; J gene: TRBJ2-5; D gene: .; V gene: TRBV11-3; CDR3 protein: CASSFQGGETQYF; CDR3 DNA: TGTGCCAGCAGCTTTCAGGGGGGTGAGACCCAGTACTTC
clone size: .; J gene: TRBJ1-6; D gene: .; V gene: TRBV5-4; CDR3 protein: CASSRMTENSPLHF; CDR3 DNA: TGTGCCAGCAGCCGGATGACGGAGAATTCACCCCTCCACTTT
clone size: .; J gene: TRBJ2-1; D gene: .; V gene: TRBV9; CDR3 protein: CASSVVGASSYNEQFF; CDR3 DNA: TGTGCCAGCAGCGTAGTGGGGGCGAGCTCCTACAATGAGCAGTTCTTC
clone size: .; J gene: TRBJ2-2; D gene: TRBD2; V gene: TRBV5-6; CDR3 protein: CASSLAGAGGPVGELFF; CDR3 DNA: TGTGCCAGCAGCTTGGCCGGAGCGGGGGGGCCCGTCGGGGAGCTGTTTTTT
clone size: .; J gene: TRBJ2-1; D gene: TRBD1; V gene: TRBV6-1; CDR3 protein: CASSEGGTGLNEQFF; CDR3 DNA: TGTGCCAGCAGTGAAGGAGGGACAGGGTTAAATGAGCAGTTCTTC
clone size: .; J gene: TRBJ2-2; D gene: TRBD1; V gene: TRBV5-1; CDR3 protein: CASSSGQGANTGELFF; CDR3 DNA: TGCGCCAGCAGCTCCGGACAGGGGGCCAACACCGGGGAGCTGTTTTTT
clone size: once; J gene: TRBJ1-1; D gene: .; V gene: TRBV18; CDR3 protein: CASSPGQGNTEAFF; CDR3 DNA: TGTGCCAGCTCACCCGGTCAGGGGAACACTGAAGCTTTCTTT
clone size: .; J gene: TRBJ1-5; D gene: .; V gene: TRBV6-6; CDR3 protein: CASSLNSNQPQHF; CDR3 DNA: TGTGCCAGCAGTCTTAATAGCAATCAGCCCCAGCATTTT
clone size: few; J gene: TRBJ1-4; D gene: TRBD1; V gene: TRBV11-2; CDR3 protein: CASSPWDRGLGKLFF; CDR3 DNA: TGTGCCAGCAGCCCCTGGGACAGGGGTTTAGGAAAACTGTTTTTT
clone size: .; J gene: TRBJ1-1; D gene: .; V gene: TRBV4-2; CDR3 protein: CASSSPQRGGAPTEAFF; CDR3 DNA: TGTGCCAGCAGCTCTCCCCAGCGAGGGGGGGCCCCCACTGAAGCTTTCTTT
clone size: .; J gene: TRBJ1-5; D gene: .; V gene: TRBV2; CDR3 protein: CASSPERGFQPQHF; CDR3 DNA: TGTGCCAGCAGCCCCGAAAGGGGTTTTCAGCCCCAGCATTTT
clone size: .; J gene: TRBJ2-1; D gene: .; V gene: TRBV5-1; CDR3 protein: CASSTPGSRSDEQFF; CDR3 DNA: TGCGCCAGCAGCACACCCGGGAGCCGCAGCGATGAGCAGTTCTTC
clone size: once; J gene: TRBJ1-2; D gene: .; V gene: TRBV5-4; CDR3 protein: CASSPIRGGPTTPNYGYTF; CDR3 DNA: TGTGCCAGCAGCCCCATTCGGGGGGGCCCCACCACCCCTAACTATGGCTACACCTTC
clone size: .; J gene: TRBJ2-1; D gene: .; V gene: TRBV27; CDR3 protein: CASSQRGEQFF; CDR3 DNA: TGTGCCAGCAGTCAGCGCGGTGAGCAGTTCTTC
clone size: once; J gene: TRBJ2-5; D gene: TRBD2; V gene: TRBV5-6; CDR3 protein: CASSRGLAGQETQYF; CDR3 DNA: TGTGCCAGCAGCCGTGGACTAGCGGGGCAAGAGACCCAGTACTTC
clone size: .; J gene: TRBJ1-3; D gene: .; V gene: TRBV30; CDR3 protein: CAWSTGTIPGNTIYF; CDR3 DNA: TGTGCCTGGAGCACAGGGACCATCCCGGGAAACACCATATATTTT
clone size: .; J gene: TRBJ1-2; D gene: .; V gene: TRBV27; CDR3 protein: CASSQNRIDNYGYTF; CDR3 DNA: TGTGCCAGCAGTCAAAACAGGATCGATAACTATGGCTACACCTTC
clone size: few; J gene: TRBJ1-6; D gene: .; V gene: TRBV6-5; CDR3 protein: CASSYWQRDSPLHF; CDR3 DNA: TGTGCCAGCAGTTACTGGCAGCGTGATTCACCCCTCCACTTT
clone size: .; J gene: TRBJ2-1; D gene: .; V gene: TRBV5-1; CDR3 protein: CASSPREHSSYNEQFF; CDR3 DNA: TGCGCCAGCAGCCCTCGGGAACATAGCTCCTACAATGAGCAGTTCTTC
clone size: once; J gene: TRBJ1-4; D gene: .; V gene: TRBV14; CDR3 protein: CASSQVAGINEKLFF; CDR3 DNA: TGTGCCAGCAGCCAAGTCGCCGGGATTAATGAAAAACTGTTTTTT
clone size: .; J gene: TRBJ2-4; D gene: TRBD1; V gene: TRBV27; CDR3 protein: CASKRGQGKNIQYF; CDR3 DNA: TGTGCCAGTAAACGAGGACAGGGGAAAAACATTCAGTACTTC
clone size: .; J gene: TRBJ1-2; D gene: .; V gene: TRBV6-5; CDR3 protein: CASSYSPQGHYGYTF; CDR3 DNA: TGTGCCAGCAGTTACTCTCCGCAGGGGCACTATGGCTACACCTTC
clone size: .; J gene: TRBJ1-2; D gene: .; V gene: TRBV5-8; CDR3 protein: CASSQNTGSPGYTF; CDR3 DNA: TGTGCCAGCAGCCAAAACACAGGGTCTCCTGGCTACACCTTC
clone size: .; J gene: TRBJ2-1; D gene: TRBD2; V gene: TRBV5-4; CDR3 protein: CASSQSSGGAGNEQFF; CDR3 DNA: TGTGCCAGCAGCCAGTCTAGCGGGGGGGCAGGCAATGAGCAGTTCTTC
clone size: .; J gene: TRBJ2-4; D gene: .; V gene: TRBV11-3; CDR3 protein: CASSRQSGNIQYF; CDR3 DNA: TGTGCCAGCAGCCGACAGTCCGGAAACATTCAGTACTTC
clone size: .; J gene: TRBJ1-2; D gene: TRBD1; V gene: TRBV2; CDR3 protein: CASSQNRGANYGYTF; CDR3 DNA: TGTGCCAGCAGTCAAAACAGGGGAGCTAACTATGGCTACACCTTC
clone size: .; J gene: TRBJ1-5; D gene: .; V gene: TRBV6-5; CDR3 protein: CASSYSPGYQPQHF; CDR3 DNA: TGTGCCAGCAGTTACTCGCCAGGGTATCAGCCCCAGCATTTT
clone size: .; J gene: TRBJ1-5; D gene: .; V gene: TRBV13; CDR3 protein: CASSTGSQPQHF; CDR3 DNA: TGTGCCAGCAGCACAGGAAGCCAGCCCCAGCATTTT
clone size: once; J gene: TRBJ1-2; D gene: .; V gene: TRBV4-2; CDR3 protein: CASSQDSGKDGGYTF; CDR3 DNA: TGTGCCAGCAGCCAAGACTCGGGGAAGGATGGGGGCTACACCTTC